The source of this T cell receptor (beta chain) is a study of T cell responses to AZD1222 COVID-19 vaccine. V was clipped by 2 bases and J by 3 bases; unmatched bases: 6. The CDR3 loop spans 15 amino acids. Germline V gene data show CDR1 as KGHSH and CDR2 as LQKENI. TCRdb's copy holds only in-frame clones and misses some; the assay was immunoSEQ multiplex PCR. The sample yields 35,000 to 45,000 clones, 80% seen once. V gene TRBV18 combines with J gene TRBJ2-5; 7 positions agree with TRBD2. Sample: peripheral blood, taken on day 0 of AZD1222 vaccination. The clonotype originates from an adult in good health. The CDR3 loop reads CASSPGPGREETQYF. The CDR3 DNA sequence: TGTGCCAGCTCACCAGGCCCAGGGAGGGAAGAGACCCAGTACTTC.